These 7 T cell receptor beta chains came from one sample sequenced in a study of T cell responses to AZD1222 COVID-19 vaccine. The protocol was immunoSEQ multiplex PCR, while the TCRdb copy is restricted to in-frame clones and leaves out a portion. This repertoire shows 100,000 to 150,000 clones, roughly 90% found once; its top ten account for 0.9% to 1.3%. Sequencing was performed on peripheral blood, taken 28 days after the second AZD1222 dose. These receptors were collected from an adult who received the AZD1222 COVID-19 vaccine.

CDR3 amino acids: CASSAGQGGKNIQYF. The CDR3 DNA reads as TGTGCCAGTAGTGCGGGACAGGGAGGCAAAAACATTCAGTACTTC. The V call is TRBV19, the J call TRBJ2-4; TRBD1 matches at 9 bases. The J segment lost 3 bases and the V segment lost 5 bases, leaving 5 bases of the junction unmatched. CDR1 and CDR2 from the germline V gene are LNHDA and SQIVND (reference sequence). The CDR3 is made up of 15 amino acids.

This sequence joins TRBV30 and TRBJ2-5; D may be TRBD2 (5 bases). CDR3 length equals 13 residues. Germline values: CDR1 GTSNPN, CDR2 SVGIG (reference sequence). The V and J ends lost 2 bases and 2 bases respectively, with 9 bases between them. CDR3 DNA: TGTGCCTGGAGTAAAGGACTTCAAGAGACCCAGTACTTC. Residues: CAWSKGLQETQYF.

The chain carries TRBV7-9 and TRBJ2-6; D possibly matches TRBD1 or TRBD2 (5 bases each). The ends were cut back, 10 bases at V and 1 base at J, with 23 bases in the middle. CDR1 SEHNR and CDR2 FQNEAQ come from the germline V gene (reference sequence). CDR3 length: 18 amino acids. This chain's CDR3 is CAIRRGGSYSSGANVLTF. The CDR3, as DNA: TGTGCCATCCGCCGGGGCGGGTCCTACTCATCTGGGGCCAACGTCCTGACTTTC.

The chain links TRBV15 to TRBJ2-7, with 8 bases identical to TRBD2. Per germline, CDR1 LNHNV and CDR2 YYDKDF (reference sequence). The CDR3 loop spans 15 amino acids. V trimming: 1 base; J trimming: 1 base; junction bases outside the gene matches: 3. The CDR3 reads CATSRGTSRSYEQYF. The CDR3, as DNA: TGTGCCACCAGCAGAGGGACTAGCCGGTCCTACGAGCAGTACTTC.

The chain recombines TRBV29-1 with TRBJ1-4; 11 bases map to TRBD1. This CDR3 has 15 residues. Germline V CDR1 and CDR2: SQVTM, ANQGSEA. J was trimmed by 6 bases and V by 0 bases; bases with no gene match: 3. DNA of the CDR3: TGCAGCGTTGAAGACGGGACAGGGGGGGATGAAAAACTGTTTTTT. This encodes CSVEDGTGGDEKLFF.

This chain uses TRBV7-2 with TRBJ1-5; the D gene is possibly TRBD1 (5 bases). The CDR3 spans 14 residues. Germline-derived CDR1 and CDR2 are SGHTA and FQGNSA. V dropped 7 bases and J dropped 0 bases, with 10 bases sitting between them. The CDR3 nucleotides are TGTGCCAGCACGGCAGGGCTTAGCAATCAGCCCCAGCATTTT. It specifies CASTAGLSNQPQHF.

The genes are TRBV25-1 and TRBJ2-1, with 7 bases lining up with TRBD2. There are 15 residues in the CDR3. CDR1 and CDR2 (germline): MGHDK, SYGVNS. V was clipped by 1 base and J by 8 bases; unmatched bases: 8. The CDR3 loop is CASSEWEGGPDEQFF. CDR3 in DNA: TGTGCCAGCAGTGAATGGGAGGGAGGGCCCGATGAGCAGTTCTTC.